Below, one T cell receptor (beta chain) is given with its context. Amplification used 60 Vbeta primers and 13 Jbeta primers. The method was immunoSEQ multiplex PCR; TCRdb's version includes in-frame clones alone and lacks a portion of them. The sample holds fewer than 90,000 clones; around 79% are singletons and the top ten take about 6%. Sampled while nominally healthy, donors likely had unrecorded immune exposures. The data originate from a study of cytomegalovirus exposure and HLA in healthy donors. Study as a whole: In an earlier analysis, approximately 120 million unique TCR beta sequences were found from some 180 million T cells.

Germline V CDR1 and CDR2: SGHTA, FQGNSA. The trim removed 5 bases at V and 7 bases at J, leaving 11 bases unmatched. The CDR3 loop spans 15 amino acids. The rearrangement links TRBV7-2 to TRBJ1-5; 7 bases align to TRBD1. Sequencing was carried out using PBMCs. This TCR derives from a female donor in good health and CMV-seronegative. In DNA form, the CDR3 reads TGTGCCAGCAGCGCCGACAGGGTTGGAGGGCAGCCCCAGCATTTT. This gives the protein CASSADRVGGQPQHF.